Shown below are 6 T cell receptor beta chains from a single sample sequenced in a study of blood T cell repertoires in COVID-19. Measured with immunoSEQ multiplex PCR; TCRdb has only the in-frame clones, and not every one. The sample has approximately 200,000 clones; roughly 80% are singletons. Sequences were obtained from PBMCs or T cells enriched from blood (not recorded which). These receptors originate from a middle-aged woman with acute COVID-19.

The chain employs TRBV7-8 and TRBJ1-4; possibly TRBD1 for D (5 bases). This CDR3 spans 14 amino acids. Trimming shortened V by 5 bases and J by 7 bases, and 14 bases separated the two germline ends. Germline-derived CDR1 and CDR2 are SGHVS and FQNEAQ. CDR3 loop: CASSQGQGGEKLFF. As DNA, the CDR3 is TGTGCCAGCAGCCAGGGCCAGGGAGGTGAAAAACTGTTTTTT. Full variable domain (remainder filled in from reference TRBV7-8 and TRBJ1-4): GAGVSQSPRYKVAKRGQDVALRCDPISGHVSLFWYQQALGQGPEFLTYFQNEAQLDKSGLPSDRFFAERPEGSVSTLKIQRTQQEDSAVYLCASSQGQGGEKLFFGSGTQLSVL.

CDR3 nucleotide sequence: TGTGCCAGCTCACCCCCCGGGAGCTCCTACGAGCAGTACTTC. Its protein product is CASSPPGSSYEQYF. The chain is built from TRBV18 and TRBJ2-7; weak D call: TRBD2 (6 bases). Trimming pared 3 bases from V and 0 bases from J, leaving 9 bases between. Germline V CDR1 and CDR2: KGHSH, LQKENI. The CDR3 contains 14 residues.

CDR3 in amino acids: CASSLRAQGGYEQYF. In DNA form, the CDR3 reads TGTGCCAGCAGCTTGAGGGCACAGGGTGGTTACGAGCAGTACTTC. The gene calls are TRBV5-6 and TRBJ2-7, with a weak D call TRBD1 (6 bases). V dropped 1 base and J dropped 4 bases, with 15 bases sitting between them. The germline V gene has CDR1 SGHDT and CDR2 YYEEEE. CDR3 length equals 15 residues. Drawing the rest from reference TRBV5-6 and TRBJ2-7, the complete variable domain is DAGVTQSPTHLIKTRGQQVTLRCSPKSGHDTVSWYQQALGQGPQFIFQYYEEEERQRGNFPDRFSGHQFPNYSSELNVNALLLGDSALYLCASSLRAQGGYEQYFGPGTRLTVT.

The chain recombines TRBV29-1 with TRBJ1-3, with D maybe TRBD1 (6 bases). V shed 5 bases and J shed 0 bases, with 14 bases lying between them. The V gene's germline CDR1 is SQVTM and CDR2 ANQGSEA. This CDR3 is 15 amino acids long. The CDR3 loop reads CSVREQGSSGNTIYF. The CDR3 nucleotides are TGCAGCGTTAGGGAGCAGGGGAGCTCTGGAAACACCATATATTTT.

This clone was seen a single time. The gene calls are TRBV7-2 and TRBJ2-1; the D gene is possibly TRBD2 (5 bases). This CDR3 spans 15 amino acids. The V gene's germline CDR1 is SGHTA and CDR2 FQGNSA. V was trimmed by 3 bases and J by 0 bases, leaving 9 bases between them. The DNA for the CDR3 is TGTGCCAGCAGCTTGTCGGGGAGCTCCTACAATGAGCAGTTCTTC. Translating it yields CASSLSGSSYNEQFF.

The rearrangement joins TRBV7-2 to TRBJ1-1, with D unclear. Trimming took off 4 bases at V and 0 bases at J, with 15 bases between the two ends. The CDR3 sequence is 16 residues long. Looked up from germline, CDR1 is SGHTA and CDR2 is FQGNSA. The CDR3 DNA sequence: TGTGCCAGCAGCTCCCAACCGGCGAGGATGAACACTGAAGCTTTCTTT. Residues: CASSSQPARMNTEAFF.